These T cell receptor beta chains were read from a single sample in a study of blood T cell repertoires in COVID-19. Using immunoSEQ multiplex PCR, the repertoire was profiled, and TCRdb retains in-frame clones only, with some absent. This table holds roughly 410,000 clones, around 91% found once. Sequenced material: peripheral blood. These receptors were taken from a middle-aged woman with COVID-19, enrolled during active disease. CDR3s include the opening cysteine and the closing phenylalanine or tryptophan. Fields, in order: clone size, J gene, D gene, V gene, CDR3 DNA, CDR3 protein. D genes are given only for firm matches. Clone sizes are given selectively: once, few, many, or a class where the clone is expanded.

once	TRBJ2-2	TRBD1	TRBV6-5	TGTGCCAGCAGGGGACAGGGCTACACCGGGGAGCTGTTTTTT	CASRGQGYTGELFF
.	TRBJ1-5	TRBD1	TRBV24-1	TGTGCCAGCGGAGCAGGGGGCGAGGATCAGCCCCAGCATTTT	CASGAGGEDQPQHF
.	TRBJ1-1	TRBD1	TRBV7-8	TGTGCCAGCAGCCGGGACAGGGTAACTGAAGCTTTCTTT	CASSRDRVTEAFF
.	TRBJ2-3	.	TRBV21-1	.	CASSWGQGAGTDTQYF
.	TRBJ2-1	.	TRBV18	TGTGCCAGCTCACCACCGTCCCCGGTGAGCTCCTACAATGAGCAGTTCTTC	CASSPPSPVSSYNEQFF
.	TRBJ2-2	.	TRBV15	TGTGCCACCAGCCCTCTTGAGCGGGAGCTGTTTTTT	CATSPLERELFF
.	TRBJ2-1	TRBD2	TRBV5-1	TGCGCCAGCAGCTTGGCCCAGGTTAGCGGGACTGAGCAGTTCTTC	CASSLAQVSGTEQFF
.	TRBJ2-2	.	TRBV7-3	TGTGCCAGCAGCTTATATGCAGCGGGTACCGGGGAGCTGTTTTTT	CASSLYAAGTGELFF
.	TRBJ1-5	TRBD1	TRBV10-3	TGTGCCATCAGTGGACAGGGGAGTCAGCCCCAGCATTTT	CAISGQGSQPQHF
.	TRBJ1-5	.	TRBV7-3	TGTGCCAGCAGCGTGGGTTCCGGGGGCAATCAGCCCCAGCATTTT	CASSVGSGGNQPQHF
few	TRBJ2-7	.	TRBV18	TGTGCCAGCTCACCAGTAAGACTGAGCTACGAGCAGTACTTC	CASSPVRLSYEQYF
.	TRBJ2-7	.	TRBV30	TGTGCCTGGAGTGTAGACAGGACCCACGAGCAGTACTTC	CAWSVDRTHEQYF
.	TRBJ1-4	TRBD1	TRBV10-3	TGTGCCACCAGCGAGGACAGGGAGGTTGAAAAACTGTTTTTT	CATSEDREVEKLFF
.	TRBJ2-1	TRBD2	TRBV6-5	TGTGCCAGCAGTTACCTATCTAGCGGCTACTACAATGAGCAGTTCTTC	CASSYLSSGYYNEQFF
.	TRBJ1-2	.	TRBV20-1	TGCAGTGCTAGTTCGCCTCTAGGCTATGGCTACACCTTC	CSASSPLGYGYTF
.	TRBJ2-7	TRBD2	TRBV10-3	TGTGCCATCAGTGAGTCTTTAGCGGGGCCCACCTCCTACGAGCAGTACTTC	CAISESLAGPTSYEQYF
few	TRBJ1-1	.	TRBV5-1	TGCGCCAGCAGCTTGTCAGGGGAGCAGGCTGAAGCTTTCTTT	CASSLSGEQAEAFF
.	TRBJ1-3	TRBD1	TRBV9	TGTGCCAGCAGCGCGCCCCTACAGACAGGGACTGGAAACACCATATATTTT	CASSAPLQTGTGNTIYF
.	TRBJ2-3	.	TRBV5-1	TGCGCCAGCAGCTTGGCCGTGGACACCCCCACAGATACGCGGTATTTT	CASSLAVDTPTDTRYF
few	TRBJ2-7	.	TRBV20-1	TGCAGTGCTAGTTTCCGGACTACCACGTCATTGGGGCTATACTACGAGCAGTACTTC	CSASFRTTTSLGLYYEQYF
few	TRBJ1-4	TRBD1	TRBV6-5	TGTGCCAGCAGCACAGACAGGGGTAAACTGTTTTTT	CASSTDRGKLFF
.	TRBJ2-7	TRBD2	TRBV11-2	TGTGCCAGCAGCCCACTAGCGGGGTACTACGAGCAGTACTTC	CASSPLAGYYEQYF
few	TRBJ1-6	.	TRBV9	TGTGCCAGCAGCGTATGGGGGCATTCACCCCTCCACTTT	CASSVWGHSPLHF
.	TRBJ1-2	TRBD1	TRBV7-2	TGTGCCAGCAGCTTAGGGACAGGCGAGGGCGGTGGATATCGGTATGGCTACACCTTC	CASSLGTGEGGGYRYGYTF
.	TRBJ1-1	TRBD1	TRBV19	TGTGCCAGTAGCACCCGGACAGGGGGCACTGAAGCTTTCTTT	CASSTRTGGTEAFF
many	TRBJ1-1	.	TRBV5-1	TGCGCCAGCAGCAGTTCAGTACAGATGAACACTGAAGCTTTCTTT	CASSSSVQMNTEAFF
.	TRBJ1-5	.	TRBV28	TGTGCCAGCACTCTATCCGGTCTGGTTGAGGAGGCCCAGCATTTT	CASTLSGLVEEAQHF
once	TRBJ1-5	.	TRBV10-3	TGTGCCATCAGTGAGTCGAAGGTGCGGGACGAGGGGCAGCCCCAGCATTTT	CAISESKVRDEGQPQHF
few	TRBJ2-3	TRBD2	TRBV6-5	TGTGCCAGCAGTTACAGCGGGGCATTGACGCAGTATTTT	CASSYSGALTQYF
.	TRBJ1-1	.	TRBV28	TGTGCCAGCTGGGGGGTCCTCGACACTGAAGCTTTCTTT	CASWGVLDTEAFF
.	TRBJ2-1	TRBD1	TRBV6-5	TGTGCCAGCAGTCCCGGGACAGGTTTTTATTTCTTC	CASSPGTGFYFF
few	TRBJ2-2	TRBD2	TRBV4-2	TGTGCCAGCAGCCAACCCGAGCGGGAGGGCGGCGGGGAGCTGTTTTTT	CASSQPEREGGGELFF